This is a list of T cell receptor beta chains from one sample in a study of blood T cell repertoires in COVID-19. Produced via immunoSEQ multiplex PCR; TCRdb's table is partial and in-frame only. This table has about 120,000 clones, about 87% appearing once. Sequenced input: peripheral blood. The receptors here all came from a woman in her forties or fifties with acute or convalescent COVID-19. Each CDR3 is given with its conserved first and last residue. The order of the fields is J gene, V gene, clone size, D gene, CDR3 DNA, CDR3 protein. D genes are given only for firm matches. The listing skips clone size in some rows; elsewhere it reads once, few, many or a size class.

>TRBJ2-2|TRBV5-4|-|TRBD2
TGTGCCAGCAGCAGCCCCCTAGCGGGAAACACCGGGGAGCTGTTTTTT
CASSSPLAGNTGELFF
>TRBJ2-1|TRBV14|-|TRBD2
TGTGCCAGCAGCCATCGGCGCGGGGGGGCCCCCAATGAGCAGTTCTTC
CASSHRRGGAPNEQFF
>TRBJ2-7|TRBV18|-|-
TGTGCCAGCTCACCGGACTCCCTCCTACCCGAGCAGTACTTC
CASSPDSLLPEQYF
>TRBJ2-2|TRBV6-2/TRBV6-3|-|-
TGTGCCAGCAGTTATGGCCCGTGGCTGATCGGGGAGCTGTTTTTT
CASSYGPWLIGELFF
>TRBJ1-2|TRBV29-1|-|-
TGCAGCGTTGAAGCCTATACAGGGTCCCACTATGGCTACACCTTC
CSVEAYTGSHYGYTF
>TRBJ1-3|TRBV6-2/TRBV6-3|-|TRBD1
TGTGCCAGCAGTTTCAAGAGGACAGGGGGCTCTGGAAACACCATATATTTT
CASSFKRTGGSGNTIYF
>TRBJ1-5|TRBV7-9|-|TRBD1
TGTGCCAGCAGCTCTGGGACAGTGCCCCACAATCAGCCCCAGCATTTT
CASSSGTVPHNQPQHF
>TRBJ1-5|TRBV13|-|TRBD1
TGTGCCAGCAGCAGAGGGACAGGGGGTTCCGATCAGCCCCAGCATTTT
CASSRGTGGSDQPQHF
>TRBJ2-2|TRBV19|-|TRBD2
TGTGCCAGTAGTATTGGACTAGCGGGAAACACCGGGGAGCTGTTTTTT
CASSIGLAGNTGELFF
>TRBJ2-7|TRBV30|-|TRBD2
TGTGCCTGGAGTGTCGGACTAGCGGGATTGTACGAGCAGTACTTC
CAWSVGLAGLYEQYF
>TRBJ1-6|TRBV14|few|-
TGTGCCAGCAGCCAAGATCGGTCTAGGTCACCCCTCCACTTT
CASSQDRSRSPLHF
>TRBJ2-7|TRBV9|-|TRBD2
TGTGCCAGCAGGGTTAGCGGGGGGACCCTCTGGGAGCAGTACTTC
CASRVSGGTLWEQYF
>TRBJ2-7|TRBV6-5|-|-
TGTGCCAGCAGTTACTCTGCCTCGGGTCCCGGCGAGCAGTACTTC
CASSYSASGPGEQYF
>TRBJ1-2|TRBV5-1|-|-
TGCGCCAGCAGGCTCAAAAACAGGGAGAACTATGGCTACACCTTC
CASRLKNRENYGYTF
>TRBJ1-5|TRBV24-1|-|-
TGTGCCACCAGTGATATAGGGGGGGGGAATCAGCCCCAGCATTTT
CATSDIGGGNQPQHF
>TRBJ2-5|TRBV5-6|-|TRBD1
TGTGCCAGCAGCTTAGACAGGGGGCGCGGAGAGACCCAGTACTTC
CASSLDRGRGETQYF
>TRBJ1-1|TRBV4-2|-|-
TGTGCCAGCAGCAGGGGTTTTTTGGGGACTGAAGCTTTCTTT
CASSRGFLGTEAFF
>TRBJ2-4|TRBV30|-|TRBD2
TGTGCCTGGAGTGCGGGAGGTCACATTCAGTACTTC
CAWSAGGHIQYF
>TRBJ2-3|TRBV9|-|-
TGTGCCAGCAGCGTAGGAGTAGGGGGAACAGATACGCAGTATTTT
CASSVGVGGTDTQYF
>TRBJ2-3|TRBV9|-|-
TGTGCCAGCAGCGTAGCTACAGATACGCAGTATTTT
CASSVATDTQYF
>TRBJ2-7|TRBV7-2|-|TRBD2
TGTGCCAGCAGCACCGGACTAGCGGGAGGGCCGTACGAGCAGTACTTC
CASSTGLAGGPYEQYF
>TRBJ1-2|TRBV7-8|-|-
TGTGCCAGCAGCATACGTACAGGGTATGGGGGCTACACCTTC
CASSIRTGYGGYTF
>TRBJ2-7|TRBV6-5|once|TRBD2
TGTGCCAGCAAACTAGCGGGAGAGGCTGGGGAGCAGTACTTC
CASKLAGEAGEQYF
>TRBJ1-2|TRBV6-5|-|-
TGTGCCAGCACCGCAGTCTATGGCTACACCTTC
CASTAVYGYTF
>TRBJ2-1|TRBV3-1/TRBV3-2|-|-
TGTGCCAGCAGCCAAGATCCGGTACCCTACAATGAGCAGTTCTTC
CASSQDPVPYNEQFF
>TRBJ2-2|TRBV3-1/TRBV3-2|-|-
TGTGCCACCCTGGGGGACACCGACACCGGGGAGCTGTTTTTT
CATLGDTDTGELFF
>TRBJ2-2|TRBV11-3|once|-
TGTGCCAGCAGCCGACGGGACACCGGGGAGCTGTTTTTT
CASSRRDTGELFF
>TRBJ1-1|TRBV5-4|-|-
TGTGCCAGCAGCTTTAGGGAGGGTAGGAACACTGAAGCTTTCTTT
CASSFREGRNTEAFF
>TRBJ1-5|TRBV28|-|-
TGTGCCAGCAGTTTGGGAGGGTTCGAACAGCCCCAGCATTTT
CASSLGGFEQPQHF